This TCR beta chain was retrieved from a study of cytomegalovirus exposure and HLA in healthy donors (dated 2017 in TCRdb). Broadly, across the study: In an earlier analysis of approximately 640 of the donors, roughly 300 Gb of sequence data and approximately 120 million unique TCR beta sequences from about 190 million T cells were reported. Roughly 300 gigabases of sequencing data and around 88 million unique TCR sequences made up an early release that covered 500 to 700 HLA-typed donors. Among the approximately 420 genotyped donors, more than 70% belonged to the genetic ancestry cluster associated with self-reported Caucasian donors. The aim of the study was to test whether cataloging public T cell receptors could identify signatures of past pathogen exposure. The study profiled the T cell repertoires of hundreds of subjects by immunosequencing and related them to cytomegalovirus serostatus. A separate validation cohort of about 110 different subjects was used in addition to the 666-subject first cohort. The study combined high-throughput TCR immunosequencing, statistical association of individual TCRs with disease status, and machine learning to predict cytomegalovirus infection status. A later analysis re-examined previously published TCR beta repertoires from more than 550 donors and added high-resolution HLA genotyping to investigate patterns of TCR occurrence. In the later analysis, no new phenotypic data were used to find candidate immune exposures; instead, reliance was placed on TCR beta sequences and their occurrence across donors. In an earlier analysis of 587 of the donors, high-throughput TCR beta sequencing was used to judge whether each TCR beta V gene segment behaved as functional or pseudogenic. Donor age, sex, ethnicity and CMV serostatus were compiled together with the repertoire data. In a later genetic analysis, genome-wide SNP genotypes for about three fifths of the roughly 670 donors were used, and that subset was treated as a discovery cohort. All discovery cohort repertoires had been generated on a single sequencing platform. Both class I and class II loci were covered by HLA typing, at four-digit resolution. Typing coverage varied by locus: roughly 620-630 donors for A, B, C, DRB1 and DQB1; under 550 for DQA1; approximately 570 for DPA1; some 470 for DPB1. A handful of DR-DQ haplotypes were treated as single units for association and clustering because of strong linkage in the cohort. On average, around 240,000 unique TCR beta nucleotide sequences were sequenced per donor among a few hundred genotyped donors of the cohort, with about 19% of those sequences being non-productive.

The cohort was made up of hundreds of healthy bone marrow donors. Cohort members were all nominally healthy when sampled, although unrecorded immune exposures were likely present. The donor tested CMV seronegative and was one of the 352 seronegative cohort members. A peripheral blood sample was collected from each donor, and TCR beta sequencing was performed on peripheral blood mononuclear cells. The Qiagen DNeasy Blood Extraction Kit was used to extract genomic DNA from the blood cell samples. Results and caveats for the whole study, not just this receptor: A few of the identified cytomegalovirus-associated TCR beta chains were confirmed in vitro to be specific for cytomegalovirus antigens. Because counts were too low, about 18 rarely observed V segments, including chromosome 9 orphons, were left out of the earlier analysis of about 620 of the donors. Most TCR sequences were seen in very few donors, while some public TCRs were found in many individuals. A cluster of highly shared sequence variants was judged likely to represent a technical artifact of the sequencing pipeline. Several of the top co-occurrence clusters appeared to be linked to parvovirus B19, influenza, CMV and Epstein-Barr virus, according to a later analysis. A further reported finding was that TCR beta sequences accurately predicted the HLA-A and HLA-B alleles for most subjects in the first cohort. In both the original and validation cohorts, the classifier was reported to diagnose cytomegalovirus status with high specificity and sensitivity. In a later analysis, HLA-associated TCR beta chains showed more clonal expansion and lower generation probabilities than non-associated chains that were equally common. According to the authors, the approach could potentially be generalized to other disease states and immunological phenotypes. Specific HLA alleles were associated with 16,951 TCR beta sequences at a false discovery rate of 0.05 in a later analysis. A later genetic analysis associated a missense DCLRE1C variant with V-gene and J-gene trimming of TCR beta chains, and an independent cohort replicated the association. Strong co-occurrence of HLA alleles, especially DR and DQ, made assigning TCR associations to individual alleles difficult. In this cohort, only TCR beta chains were sequenced, and detectable features were limited by the absence of alpha or paired-chain data. Correlated functional status among segregating V segments might be attributable to linkage disequilibrium, but an unknown experimental factor could not be ruled out. Compared with the roughly 700-donor mean, donors in an Asian-associated ancestry cluster had fewer N-insertions in productive TCRs, according to a later genetic analysis. HLA typing was unavailable for some donors at each locus, so association tests used only the typed subset. For the cohort, immune exposure information was limited to CMV serostatus. The presence/absence analyses assumed that sequencing depth was roughly uniform across donors, and that assumption may not be true. In an earlier analysis of 587 of the donors, most TCR beta V segments appeared in productive rearrangements about 90% or about 30% of the time, broadly matching IMGT annotations. Most CMV-associated TCR beta chains appeared to be HLA-restricted in a later analysis, and the HLA associations seemed to be driven largely by CMV exposure. In the study, around 150 TCR beta chains were listed as associated with cytomegalovirus. In a later analysis, the rate of TCR association differed among HLA loci, with DRB1 alleles having the most associated TCRs and HLA-C alleles having the fewest.

Comments on this clone: Its specific antigen is unknown. One base away there is no much larger clone; base qualities are not given.

To prepare the library, the immunoSEQ multiplex PCR assay was applied. For the multiplex PCR, a mixture combining 60 forward primers for TCR Vbeta segments and 13 reverse primers for TCR Jbeta segments was used. The CDR3 region of rearranged TCR beta genes was amplified from genomic DNA with a multiplex PCR assay. The Illumina HiSeq System was used to sequence the amplified TCR beta libraries as 87-base-pair reads. In the source study's methods: A later analysis counted about 80 million unique TCR beta chains across the 550 to 700 repertoires, and 10 million to 12 million of these chains were shared by at least two donors. Raw reads were error-corrected and collapsed into unique sequences by a nearest-neighbor algorithm in which closely related sequences were merged to remove PCR and sequencing errors. CDR3 sequences were aligned to IMGT reference sequences to assign V, D and J gene segments. For a sequence to be retained, a match of at least six nucleotides was required to both a V gene segment and a J gene segment. Rearrangements were classified as productive when the CDR3 lacked stop codons and remained in frame with V and J, and all other rearrangements were classified as non-productive. Following IMGT convention, CDR3 was defined as the stretch from the second conserved V-encoded cysteine up to the conserved J-encoded phenylalanine. The earlier analysis of 587 of the donors excluded any sequence lacking an unambiguous match to a single V gene segment. In an earlier analysis of 587 of the donors, a V segment was called functional when productive rearrangements were above 56.7%, and segregating when the standard deviation between donors exceeded 5%. A statistical classification framework was built to diagnose cytomegalovirus status from the catalog of TCR beta chain sequences. V and J gene assignment, in a later analysis, came from comparing TCR nucleotide sequences with IMGT/GENE-DB human TR gene sequences. In a later analysis, CDR3 sequences and most-parsimonious VDJ recombination scenarios were assigned using the TCRdist pipeline. In a later analysis, each TCR beta chain was defined by its CDR3 amino acid sequence together with its V-gene family, and reads without a unique V-gene family were excluded. In a later analysis, around 650 highly shared, low-generation-probability nucleotide sequences were removed to address suspected cross-contamination and a sequencing artifact. In a later analysis, a clonal expansion index for each public chain was calculated from normalized within-repertoire ranks of inferred template counts. A later analysis computed generation probabilities with a VDJ recombination model fitted to out-of-frame rearrangements, and checked the results against IGoR. Hypergeometric tests were used in a later analysis to score TCR-TCR, TCR-HLA and TCR-CMV co-occurrence, with a repertoire-size bias correction applied to the TCR pairs. False discovery rates were estimated in a later analysis by permuting HLA or CMV assignments 20 times. In a later analysis, co-occurring TCRs were grouped using DBSCAN, with TCRdist sequence similarity added in when clustering inside HLA-allele-positive subsets. Repertoires with fewer than 30,000 or more than 120,000 public chains, plus five repertoires with anomalous nucleotide sharing, were excluded from co-occurrence clustering. TCRdb retrieved this table from immuneACCESS and kept in-frame rearrangements only. Not all clones are present; in checked studies, unresolved V genes account for under half, and no reason is known for the remainder. D and trimming come from the DNA, and the V and J calls and clone size come from that table. Present in this sample are more than 250,000 clones, around 90% of which were seen just once. Roughly 2.3% of the sample rests with the top ten.

Sample: PBMCs. This receptor was taken from a woman between 18 and 30 years old in good health and CMV-seronegative.

Read as DNA, the sequence is TGTGCCAGCAGTGAGTCGACTAGCGGGGCCTACGAGCAGTACTTC. Translated, it reads CASSESTSGAYEQYF. The receptor chain draws on TRBV2 and TRBJ2-7, and 11 junction bases match TRBD2. Sequences SNHLY (CDR1) and FYNNEI (CDR2) are obtained from the germline V gene. Taken from cysteine to phenylalanine, the CDR3 has 15 residues. The DNA shown is the 45-base CDR3, in frame from base 1. V has 3 bases trimmed and J has 2 bases trimmed; junction bases matching no gene number 3. Joined to the reference TRBV2 and TRBJ2-7 proteins, this CDR3 gives the full variable domain: EPEVTQTPSHQVTQMGQEVILRCVPISNHLYFYWYRQILGQKVEFLVSFYNNEISEKSEIFDDQFSVERPDGSNFTLKIRSTKLEDSAMYFCASSESTSGAYEQYFGPGTRLTVT.